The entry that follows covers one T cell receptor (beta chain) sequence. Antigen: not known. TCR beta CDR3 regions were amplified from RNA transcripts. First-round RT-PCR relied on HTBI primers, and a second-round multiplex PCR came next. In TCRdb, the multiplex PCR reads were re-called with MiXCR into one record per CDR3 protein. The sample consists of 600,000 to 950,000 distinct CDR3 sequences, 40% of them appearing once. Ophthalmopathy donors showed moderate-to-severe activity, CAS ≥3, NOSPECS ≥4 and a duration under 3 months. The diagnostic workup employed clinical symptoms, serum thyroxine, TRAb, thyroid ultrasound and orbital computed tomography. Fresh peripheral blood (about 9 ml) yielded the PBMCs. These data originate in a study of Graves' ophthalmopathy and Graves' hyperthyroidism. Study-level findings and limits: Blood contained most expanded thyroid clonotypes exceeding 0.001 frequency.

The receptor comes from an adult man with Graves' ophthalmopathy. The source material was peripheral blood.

The CDR3 sequence is CASSRGTGGNSPLHF. Written as DNA, the CDR3 is TGTGCCAGCAGCCGCGGGACAGGGGGTAATTCACCCCTCCACTTT. This sequence joins TRBV9 and TRBJ1-6, with 11 bases aligning to TRBD1. Trimming took 4 bases from V and 6 from J; bases not matched to a gene: 3. Germline V gives CDR1 SGDLS, CDR2 YYNGEE. This CDR3 region has 15 residues.